The T cell receptor beta chain under discussion was sequenced for a study of molecular identifiers for immune sequencing clone quantification. Overall study results and limits: Identical TCR molecules that share a barcode could lead to an underestimation of highly expanded clone sizes.

This clonotype was detected ten times or more. As yet, its antigen is unknown. One entry per CDR3 protein, called by TCRdb with MiXCR from the PCR reads. The sample lists 88,000 or so distinct CDR3 sequences; roughly a fifth were seen once. Looked up from germline, CDR1 is SGDLS and CDR2 is YYNGEE. Trimming removed 4 bases from V and 1 base from J, with 5 bases in between. CDR3 length: 12 residues. This receptor was obtained from a human donor in good health. Some libraries in this study had Jurkat cell RNA spiked in. The chain carries TRBV9 and TRBJ1-1; no clear D gene. The specimen was naive CD8+ T cells from blood, with Jurkat cell RNA spiked in. As to subset: FACS-sorted CD8+CD4-CCR7+CD45RA+ naive T cells. The CDR3 DNA follows: TGTGCCAGCAGCCAGTGGAACACTGAAGCTTTCTTT. It is translated as CASSQWNTEAFF.